Given below is one T cell receptor beta chain in context. An absence of ophthalmopathy progression within 18 months meant stable Graves' hyperthyroidism. The data originate from a study of T cells in Graves' hyperthyroidism and ophthalmopathy. Whole-study context: Peripheral blood was taken when the disease was first diagnosed, before any treatment began.

V gave up 4 bases and J gave up 2 bases, with 18 bases separating them. CDR3 length: 17 amino acids. CDR1 and CDR2 (germline): MNHNS, SASEGT. Amplified regions were TCR beta CDR3 sequences from RNA transcripts. The TCR CDR3 was amplified in a first-round RT-PCR using the HTBI primer set. TCRdb passed the multiplex PCR reads through MiXCR, listing each CDR3 protein once. Here the sample spans more than 450,000 distinct CDR3 sequences, 14% being singletons. The genes are TRBV6-1 and TRBJ1-5; no clear D gene. Sequencing was performed on blood. This TCR derives from a woman aged 40 to 50 with Graves' hyperthyroidism. CDR3 DNA sequence: TGTGCCAGCAGTGGCATGGGGAAGGTACAGCGCAATCAGCCCCAGCATTTT. Its protein product is CASSGMGKVQRNQPQHF.